The clone carrying this T cell receptor beta chain was found once. The data were taken from a study of blood T cell repertoires in COVID-19. This CDR3 region has 12 residues. Trimming removed 1 base from V and 8 bases from J, with 7 bases in between. Per the study methods: From reference gene primer amplification, estimates of nucleated cell counts were derived. TCRdb keeps only in-frame clones here, not all; method: immunoSEQ multiplex PCR. V and J calls and clone size are given by that table; D and trimming were obtained from the DNA. The data contain about 140,000 clones, approximately 85% of them singletons.

The rearrangement joins TRBV12-3 or TRBV12-4 to TRBJ2-3; D is perhaps TRBD1 (5 bases). This TCR was sampled from a man aged 50 to 59 with acute or convalescent COVID-19. The sequenced sample was peripheral blood. CDR3 loop: CASSLDRSTQYF. The CDR3, as DNA: TGTGCCAGCAGTTTAGACAGGAGTACGCAGTATTTT.